This TCR beta chain was captured in a study of CD8+CD57+ T cells in acquired aplastic anemia. On the study more broadly: Each DNA sample taken from sorted CD4+ and CD8+ cells came to 2.5 to 4 ug on average.

The CDR3 contains 16 residues. After removal of 0 bases from V and 5 bases from J, the junction contained 6 bases not matched to a gene. Germline V lookup: CDR1 WNHNN, CDR2 SYGVQD (reference sequence). This clonotype was detected many times. What it binds is unknown. General study findings and limits: Researchers report that around 31 CD8+ CDR3 sequences appeared in both patients and controls. Patients versus controls showed no significant CD8+ Simpson's diversity difference.

The study profiled TCR beta VDJ and CDR3 using genomic DNA as template. TCRdb re-derived calls from the reads in MiXCR, one entry per CDR3 protein. The sample lists 200,000 to 250,000 distinct CDR3 sequences, 30% to 40% occurring once. The receptor's source is a human donor in good health, serving as a control. The V call is TRBV10-1, the J call TRBJ2-1, with 8 nucleotides matching TRBD2. The sequenced sample was sorted CD4+, CD8+, or CD8+CD57+ T cells (not recorded which) from PBMCs. In nucleotides, the CDR3 is TGCGCCAGCAGTGAGTCCACTAGCGGTTCCCACAATGAGCAGTTCTTC. As protein: CASSESTSGSHNEQFF.